Presented here are 11 T cell receptor beta chains from one specimen sequenced in a study of CD8 T cells in ankylosing spondylitis. Regarding the study as a whole: Seemingly distinctive of ankylosing spondylitis blood was a TCR beta motif formed by eight highly homologous variants.

TCRdb used MiXCR to reprocess the 5' RACE reads, holding one entry per CDR3 protein. Among about 220,000 distinct CDR3 sequences listed, approximately 16% were seen once. Their specific antigens are unknown. Specimen: blood, either unsorted or a sorted T cell fraction (not recorded which). Receptors originate from a male donor with ankylosing spondylitis.

This chain uses TRBV4-1 with TRBJ2-1, with D perhaps matching TRBD2 (5 bases). The CDR3 loop spans 16 amino acids. Looked up from germline, CDR1 is MGHRA and CDR2 is YSYEKL. The V gene lost 3 bases and the J gene lost 2 bases, with 14 bases spanning the gap. CDR3 region: CASSQPRLTTYNEQFF. The CDR3 nucleotides are TGCGCCAGCAGCCAGCCCAGACTAACGACCTACAATGAGCAGTTCTTC.

The genes are TRBV4-1 and TRBJ2-5; D is unresolved. With 0 bases removed from V and 0 bases from J, the gap between germline ends came to 11 bases. The germline V gene has CDR1 MGHRA and CDR2 YSYEKL. The CDR3 runs 16 residues. The CDR3 nucleotides read TGCGCCAGCAGCCAAGATGACGACGGATACCAAGAGACCCAGTACTTC. It codes for CASSQDDDGYQETQYF.

This clonotype was seen only a few times. The chain employs TRBV4-1 and TRBJ2-2; D gene unclear. This CDR3 is built from 15 residues. CDR1 is MGHRA, CDR2 YSYEKL, per germline. V lost 3 bases and J lost 4, with 12 bases in between. CDR3 amino acids: CASSQEASSTGELFF. In nucleotides, the CDR3 is TGCGCCAGCAGCCAGGAAGCCTCCTCCACCGGGGAGCTGTTTTTT.

There are a few counts of this clonotype. CDR3 sequence (DNA): TGTGCCAGCAGCTTCGGGCTAGCGGGGACCACCGGGGAGCTGTTTTTT. Translated, it gives CASSFGLAGTTGELFF. This chain uses TRBV7-3 with TRBJ2-2; 9 bases agree with TRBD2. Germline trimming cut 3 bases from V and 4 bases from J; bases unmatched to any gene: 6. The CDR3 sequence is 16 residues long. CDR1 and CDR2 (germline): SGHTA, FQGTGA. Complete variable domain (other parts from reference TRBV7-3 and TRBJ2-2): GAGVSQTPSNKVTEKGKYVELRCDPISGHTALYWYRQSLGQGPEFLIYFQGTGAADDSGLPNDRFFAVRPEGSVSTLKIQRTERGDSAVYLCASSFGLAGTTGELFFGEGSRLTVL.

The rearrangement joins TRBV5-1 to TRBJ1-1, with 7 nucleotides matching TRBD1. This CDR3 comprises 14 residues. Looked up from germline, CDR1 is SGHRS and CDR2 is YFSETQ. The ends lost 4 bases at V and 5 bases at J; junction bases unmatched: 8. CDR3 DNA sequence: TGCGCCAGCAGCCCGCTGACAGGGAATACTGAAGCTTTCTTT. It codes for CASSPLTGNTEAFF.

This clonotype was picked up a small number of times. The chain links TRBV28 to TRBJ1-3; TRBD1 matches 9 bases. The CDR3 runs to 15 residues. J gave up 7 bases and V 1 base, and 5 bases lay outside the gene matches. Germline V gives CDR1 MDHEN, CDR2 SYDVKM. The DNA for the CDR3 is TGTGCCAGCAGTTTATTGATTGGGACAGGGAACACCATATATTTT. It translates to CASSLLIGTGNTIYF.

The rearrangement links TRBV6-1 to TRBJ1-1; TRBD1 is a possible D gene (6 bases). Germline CDR1 reads MNHNS; CDR2 reads SASEGT. The V end lost 7 bases, the J end lost 11 bases, and 23 bases lay between the germline ends. This CDR3 is 14 amino acids long. The CDR3 DNA is TGTGCCAGCATCCAAAGGGGGGTAATGGTCGGCGCTTTCTTT. This codes for CASIQRGVMVGAFF.

The sample holds many counts of this clonotype. The chain recombines TRBV20-1 with TRBJ2-7, with 9 nucleotides matching TRBD2. The V segment lost 8 bases and the J segment 4 bases; nucleotides outside the gene matches: 6. Germline CDR1 DFQATT, CDR2 SNEGSKA (reference sequence). This CDR3 spans 12 amino acids. CDR3 coding DNA: TGCAGTACCCGGACTAGCGATTACGAGCAGTACTTC. It translates to CSTRTSDYEQYF.

The chain links TRBV7-9 to TRBJ2-3; perhaps TRBD2 as D (5 bases). V lost 10 bases and J lost 0, with 14 bases in between. This CDR3 is built from 14 residues. Germline V CDR1 and CDR2: SEHNR, FQNEAQ (reference sequence). The CDR3, as DNA: TGTGCCACTAGACTATCCCCTAGCACAGATACGCAGTATTTT. Encoded protein: CATRLSPSTDTQYF.

The chain couples TRBV4-1 to TRBJ1-5; maybe TRBD1 (5 bases). There are 16 residues in the CDR3. Germline V gene data show CDR1 as MGHRA and CDR2 as YSYEKL. V dropped 1 base and J dropped 0 bases, with 10 bases sitting between them. The CDR3 reads CASSQAAGNSNQPQHF. The CDR3 DNA is TGCGCCAGCAGCCAAGCGGCAGGGAATAGCAATCAGCCCCAGCATTTT.

This clonotype appeared a few times. This chain connects TRBV20-1 to TRBJ2-7; 9 bases agree with TRBD1. Germline assignment: CDR1 DFQATT and CDR2 SNEGSKA (reference sequence). V shed 3 bases, J shed 3 bases, and the junction held 6 bases outside the gene matches. The CDR3 extends over 14 amino acids. The CDR3 DNA reads TGCAGTGCTAGGGCGGACAGGGGACTCTACGAGCAGTACTTC. Amino acid sequence: CSARADRGLYEQYF.